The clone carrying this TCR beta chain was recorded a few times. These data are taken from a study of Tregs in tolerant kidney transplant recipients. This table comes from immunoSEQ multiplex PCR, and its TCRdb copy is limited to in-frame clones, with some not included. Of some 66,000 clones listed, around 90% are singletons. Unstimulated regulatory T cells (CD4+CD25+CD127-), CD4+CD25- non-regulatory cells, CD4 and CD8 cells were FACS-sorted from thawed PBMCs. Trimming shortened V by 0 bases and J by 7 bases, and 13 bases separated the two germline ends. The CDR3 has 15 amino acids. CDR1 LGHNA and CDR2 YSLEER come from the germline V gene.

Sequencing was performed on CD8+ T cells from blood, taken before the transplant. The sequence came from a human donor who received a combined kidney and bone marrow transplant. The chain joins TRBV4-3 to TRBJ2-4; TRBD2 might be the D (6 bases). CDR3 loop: CASSQDRWGRNIQYF. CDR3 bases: TGCGCCAGCAGCCAAGATAGGTGGGGGAGGAACATTCAGTACTTC.